This entry lists 29 T cell receptor beta chains sequenced from one sample in a study of blood T cell repertoires in COVID-19. Repertoires were generated with immunoSEQ multiplex PCR, while TCRdb's copy carries only in-frame clones and drops some. The sample holds 100,000 or so clones, around four fifths seen once. Sequencing was performed on peripheral blood. The source of these receptors is a woman in her seventies with active or convalescent COVID-19.

The rearrangement uses TRBV28 and TRBJ2-1; 9 bases align to TRBD2. Trimming took 4 bases from V and 4 from J; bases not matched to a gene: 8. This CDR3 comprises 16 residues. The germline CDR1 and CDR2 sequences are MDHEN and SYDVKM. The CDR3, as DNA: TGTGCCAGCAGTTCGGGGACGACTAGCGGTTACAATGAGCAGTTCTTC. It encodes CASSSGTTSGYNEQFF.

This chain links TRBV2 with TRBJ2-1; D remains unclear. There are 12 residues in the CDR3. Germline loops: CDR1 SNHLY, CDR2 FYNNEI. V was clipped by 2 bases and J by 4 bases, with 3 bases between them. CDR3 in DNA: TGTGCCAGCAGTGAACGGTACAATGAGCAGTTCTTC. Encoded protein: CASSERYNEQFF.

The chain carries TRBV19 and TRBJ1-2; 7 bases line up with TRBD1. Germline CDR1 LNHDA, CDR2 SQIVND (reference sequence). The CDR3 is made up of 14 amino acids. The V segment lost 3 bases and the J segment 8 bases; nucleotides outside the gene matches: 9. The DNA for the CDR3 is TGTGCCAGTAGTATTGAGGGGACAGCCCGGGGCTACACCTTC. Protein sequence: CASSIEGTARGYTF.

With respect to this clone: A junction boundary mismatches the germline segment, possibly from a read error. V gene TRBV7-7 combines with J gene TRBJ2-1; 7 bases are a match to TRBD2. This CDR3 has 14 residues. In germline, CDR1 is SSHAT, CDR2 FNYEAQ (reference sequence). CDR3 nucleotide sequence: TGTGCTAGCAGCTTGGGGGGGTCCTACAATGAGCAGTTCTTC. This translates into CASSLGGSYNEQFF.

The chain carries TRBV24-1 and TRBJ1-5; a possible D gene is TRBD1 (6 bases). The CDR3 extends over 17 amino acids. Germline V gives CDR1 KGHDR, CDR2 SFDVKD. V lost 4 bases, J lost 0 bases, and 15 bases lay in between. Written as DNA, the CDR3 is TGTGCCACCAGTGAGGCGAGGGGGGGGTATAGCAATCAGCCCCAGCATTTT. Its protein is CATSEARGGYSNQPQHF.

The chain links TRBV10-2 to TRBJ2-1; weak D call: TRBD2 (5 bases). This CDR3 has 13 amino acids. Trimming took off 3 bases at V and 11 bases at J, with 14 bases between the two ends. CDR1 is WSHSY and CDR2 is SAAADI in the germline V gene. This CDR3 is CASSEGSEGQQFF. In DNA form, the CDR3 reads TGCGCCAGCAGTGAAGGTAGCGAAGGTCAGCAGTTCTTC.

The chain is built from TRBV27 and TRBJ1-1; 7 bases map to TRBD1. This CDR3 is 17 amino acids long. From germline, CDR1 is MNHEY and CDR2 SMNVEV (reference sequence). CDR3 amino acids: CASRVPSRQGGNTEAFF. CDR3 DNA: TGTGCAAGCCGCGTGCCCAGCCGACAGGGCGGGAACACTGAAGCTTTCTTT.

This chain uses TRBV2 with TRBJ2-1; TRBD2 matches at 9 bases. Trimming removed 3 bases from V and 4 bases from J; junction bases left unmatched: 1. The CDR3 runs to 14 residues. CDR1 and CDR2 from the germline V gene are SNHLY and FYNNEI. The CDR3 loop is CASSDSGGYNEQFF. The CDR3 DNA follows: TGTGCCAGCAGTGATAGCGGGGGATACAATGAGCAGTTCTTC.

This sequence joins TRBV7-9 and TRBJ2-7, with TRBD2 identical over 10 bases. CDR1 and CDR2 from the germline V gene are SEHNR and FQNEAQ (reference sequence). The CDR3 extends over 16 amino acids. With V trimmed by 0 bases and J by 7 bases, 9 bases remained unmatched. CDR3 sequence reads: CASSLAIRLTSGEQYF. The DNA of the CDR3 is TGTGCCAGCAGCTTAGCGATCCGCTTGACTAGCGGGGAGCAGTACTTC.

The chain recombines TRBV2 with TRBJ1-1; no reliable D call. V shed 3 bases and J shed 3 bases, with 14 bases lying between them. Germline V gene data show CDR1 as SNHLY and CDR2 as FYNNEI. The CDR3 has 15 amino acids. The CDR3, as DNA: TGTGCCAGCAGTGACCAATCCGCGGCGTACACTGAAGCTTTCTTT. Translated: CASSDQSAAYTEAFF.

This chain connects TRBV3-1 (or the pseudogene TRBV3-2) to TRBJ2-2, with D maybe TRBD2 (6 bases). The CDR3 totals 16 residues. The V and J ends lost 6 bases and 4 bases respectively, with 18 bases between them. The germline V gene has CDR1 LGHDT and CDR2 YNNKEL (reference sequence). The CDR3 DNA follows: TGTGCCAGCAGTCCAATCGCGGGACTTACCACCGGGGAGCTGTTTTTT. It yields the protein CASSPIAGLTTGELFF.

This chain links TRBV27 with TRBJ2-7, with TRBD1 identical over 9 bases. CDR3 length: 14 amino acids. The germline gives CDR1 MNHEY, CDR2 SMNVEV (reference sequence). V lost 3 bases to trimming and J lost 3 bases; unmatched junction nucleotides: 3. This CDR3 is CASSFWDRVYEQYF. For the CDR3, the DNA is TGTGCCAGCAGTTTTTGGGACAGGGTCTACGAGCAGTACTTC.

The chain joins TRBV6-6 to TRBJ2-5; 10 bases align to TRBD2. V lost 5 bases and J lost 0; bases outside the gene matches: 6. In germline, CDR1 is MNHNY, CDR2 SVGAGI (reference sequence). This CDR3 region has 16 residues. CDR3 in DNA: TGTGCCAGCAGTACCCCGCTAGCGGGGGACCAAGAGACCCAGTACTTC. Translated, it gives CASSTPLAGDQETQYF.

The chain recombines TRBV2 with TRBJ2-1; D is unclear. V gave up 6 bases and J gave up 5 bases, with 8 bases separating them. Germline V lookup: CDR1 SNHLY, CDR2 FYNNEI. This CDR3 spans 12 amino acids. The CDR3, as DNA: TGTGCCAGCAGGCTGACTCACAATGAGCAGTTCTTC. Protein: CASRLTHNEQFF. The whole variable domain, filled in from reference TRBV2 and TRBJ2-1, reads EPEVTQTPSHQVTQMGQEVILRCVPISNHLYFYWYRQILGQKVEFLVSFYNNEISEKSEIFDDQFSVERPDGSNFTLKIRSTKLEDSAMYFCASRLTHNEQFFGPGTRLTVL.

V and J are TRBV4-1 and TRBJ2-5, with 14 bases matching TRBD2. J was trimmed by 5 bases and V by 4 bases; bases with no gene match: 6. Germline loops: CDR1 MGHRA, CDR2 YSYEKL. CDR3 length: 16 residues. In nucleotides, the CDR3 is TGCGCCAGCAGCCGGGGACTAGCGGGGGTGTGGGAGACCCAGTACTTC. Protein: CASSRGLAGVWETQYF.

This chain joins TRBV7-8 and TRBJ2-5; 7 bases align to TRBD1. The J segment lost 6 bases and the V segment lost 5 bases, leaving 15 bases of the junction unmatched. CDR1 and CDR2 from the germline V gene are SGHVS and FQNEAQ. The CDR3 runs to 16 residues. The CDR3 protein is CASSPYSPQGTKTQYF. The CDR3 DNA reads TGTGCCAGCAGCCCATACTCCCCACAGGGGACAAAGACCCAGTACTTC. Looking up the rest from reference TRBV7-8 and TRBJ2-5 gives the full variable domain: GAGVSQSPRYKVAKRGQDVALRCDPISGHVSLFWYQQALGQGPEFLTYFQNEAQLDKSGLPSDRFFAERPEGSVSTLKIQRTQQEDSAVYLCASSPYSPQGTKTQYFGPGTRLLVL.

In its sample, this clone was seen once. The chain employs TRBV7-2 and TRBJ2-7; 16 nucleotides line up with TRBD2. The germline V gene encodes CDR1 SGHTA and CDR2 FQGNSA. This CDR3 contains 17 residues. V trimming: 5 bases; J trimming: 6 bases; junction bases outside the gene matches: 10. The CDR3 coding sequence is TGTGCCAGCAGCCTAACCGGGACTAGCGGGGGGGCCGCCGAGCAGTACTTC. Protein sequence: CASSLTGTSGGAAEQYF.

The rearrangement joins TRBV6-5 to TRBJ1-6; 10 nucleotides match TRBD1. The V gene's germline CDR1 is MNHEY and CDR2 SVGAGI. The CDR3 is 15 residues long. Trimming cost V 4 bases and J 7 bases; bases outside gene matches: 4. The CDR3 DNA reads TGTGCCAGCAGTTGGGACAGGGGTAGGAATTCACCCCTCCACTTT. It yields the protein CASSWDRGRNSPLHF.

This rearrangement joins TRBV28 to TRBJ1-5, with unresolved D. The CDR3 sequence is 16 residues long. The V gene's germline CDR1 is MDHEN and CDR2 SYDVKM. Between the trimmed V and J ends, which lost 5 bases and 1 base, there was a span of 15 bases. The CDR3 loop is CASSLGSTRSNQPQHF. The CDR3 DNA reads TGTGCCAGCAGTCTGGGTTCGACGAGGAGCAATCAGCCCCAGCATTTT.

Of note for this clone: The sample has other DNA sequences that encode this CDR3 too. This sequence joins TRBV18 and TRBJ2-7; 7 nucleotides match TRBD1. This CDR3 is 13 amino acids long. Germline assignment: CDR1 KGHSH and CDR2 LQKENI. The J segment lost 4 bases and the V segment lost 3 bases, leaving 3 bases of the junction unmatched. The CDR3 DNA sequence: TGTGCCAGCTCACCGCCAGGGGGTTACGAGCAGTACTTC. Protein sequence: CASSPPGGYEQYF.

This chain connects TRBV3-1 (or the pseudogene TRBV3-2) to TRBJ1-1; D is unclear. The CDR3 has 14 amino acids. V shed 3 bases and J shed 2 bases, with 10 bases lying between them. Germline V lookup: CDR1 LGHDT, CDR2 YNNKEL (reference sequence). The CDR3 spells CASSQGWRNTEAFF. CDR3 bases: TGTGCCAGCAGCCAGGGTTGGAGAAACACTGAAGCTTTCTTT.

The rearrangement uses TRBV13 and TRBJ2-1, with D tentatively TRBD1 (7 bases). V lost 5 bases and J 6 bases, leaving 14 bases between the germline ends. CDR3 size: 14 residues. The V gene's germline CDR1 is PRHDT and CDR2 FYEKMQ (reference sequence). CDR3 in DNA: TGTGCCAGCAGCCCCCGGGGGACAGCCAATGAGCAGTTCTTC. Its protein product is CASSPRGTANEQFF.

The V and J genes are TRBV9 and TRBJ1-4; TRBD1 matches at 7 bases. This CDR3 contains 16 residues. The V gene's germline CDR1 is SGDLS and CDR2 YYNGEE. V lost 4 bases and J lost 2; bases outside the gene matches: 8. The CDR3 nucleotides are TGTGCCAGCAGCTCCAGAACGGGACAGACTAATGAAAAACTGTTTTTT. Translated: CASSSRTGQTNEKLFF. The full variable domain, with the rest looked up from reference TRBV9 and TRBJ1-4, is DSGVTQTPKHLITATGQRVTLRCSPRSGDLSVYWYQQSLDQGLQFLIQYYNGEERAKGNILERFSAQQFPDLHSELNLSSLELGDSALYFCASSSRTGQTNEKLFFGSGTQLSVL.

The V gene is TRBV6-6, the J gene TRBJ2-2; 10 bases map to TRBD1. J lost 5 bases, V lost 6 bases, and 6 bases had no gene match. The CDR3 is made up of 15 amino acids. Germline V gives CDR1 MNHNY, CDR2 SVGAGI (reference sequence). CDR3 protein: CASSPTGGRTGELFF. The DNA for the CDR3 is TGTGCCAGCAGCCCGACAGGGGGCCGAACCGGGGAGCTGTTTTTT.

V is TRBV5-1 and J is TRBJ2-5; possible D gene TRBD2, 7 bases. Germline loops: CDR1 SGHRS, CDR2 YFSETQ. The V end lost 4 bases, the J end lost 3 bases, and 16 bases lay between the germline ends. CDR3 length: 15 amino acids. The CDR3 spells CASSLGAGGKETQYF. As DNA, the CDR3 is TGCGCCAGCAGCCTGGGGGCCGGGGGGAAAGAGACCCAGTACTTC. Filled out from reference TRBV5-1 and TRBJ2-5, the complete variable domain reads KAGVTQTPRYLIKTRGQQVTLSCSPISGHRSVSWYQQTPGQGLQFLFEYFSETQRNKGNFPGRFSGRQFSNSRSEMNVSTLELGDSALYLCASSLGAGGKETQYFGPGTRLLVL.

The chain joins TRBV7-2 to TRBJ2-6; D gene unclear. The CDR3 loop spans 15 amino acids. Per germline, CDR1 SGHTA and CDR2 FQGNSA. V lost 5 bases and J lost 0, with 8 bases in between. In nucleotides, the CDR3 is TGTGCCAGCAGCCCCTCGTTCTCTGGGGCCAACGTCCTGACTTTC. It codes for CASSPSFSGANVLTF.

This clone was observed a few times. This chain links TRBV4-3 with TRBJ1-2; D possibly corresponds to TRBD1 (5 bases). Germline V gene sequence: CDR1 LGHNA, CDR2 YSLEER. The V end lost 2 bases, the J end lost 6 bases, and 16 bases lay between the germline ends. The CDR3 spans 15 residues. CDR3 DNA sequence: TGCGCCAGCAGCCAATTCCAGGGCCTCTTTGATGGCTACACCTTC. It is translated as CASSQFQGLFDGYTF.

The chain has TRBV7-2 and TRBJ1-2, with D perhaps matching TRBD1 (6 bases). CDR1 and CDR2 from the germline V gene are SGHTA and FQGNSA. V shed 5 bases and J shed 7 bases, with 17 bases lying between them. The CDR3 is 14 residues long. CDR3 sequence: CASSLTGFETGYTF. CDR3 nucleotide sequence: TGTGCCAGCAGCCTAACAGGGTTTGAAACTGGCTACACCTTC.

This rearrangement joins TRBV19 to TRBJ1-2; unclear D gene. The CDR3 length is 13 residues. V shed 7 bases and J shed 5 bases, with 14 bases lying between them. Germline CDR1 and CDR2: LNHDA and SQIVND (reference sequence). CDR3 in DNA: TGTGCCAGTACACGAACAGCTTTATATGGCTACACCTTC. Translating gives CASTRTALYGYTF.